This T cell receptor (beta chain) was identified during a study of cytomegalovirus exposure and HLA in healthy donors. Concerning this clone itself: The target antigen is unknown.

CDR3 size: 15 residues. Germline CDR1 SGHNT, CDR2 YYREEE (reference sequence). The ends were cut back, 0 bases at V and 4 bases at J, with 14 bases in the middle. The donors were part of the validation cohort of 95 to 150 subjects. That cohort was separate from the first cohort, which comprised 500 to 700 subjects. Overall study results and limits: Subsequent analysis of the 120 or so validation repertoires found a tendency for first-cohort TCR clusters to co-occur.

Clones were sequenced by immunoSEQ multiplex PCR, and TCRdb holds only the in-frame ones, with some missing. The sample shows roughly 150,000 clones, roughly 90% of them seen only once. V usage is TRBV5-4 and J usage is TRBJ2-7; weak D call: TRBD1 (6 bases). This TCR derives from a woman aged 25-40 years in good health and CMV-seronegative. Material: PBMCs. CDR3 in DNA: TGTGCCAGCAGCTTGGTACAGGGACAAGGATACGAGCAGTACTTC. Encoded protein: CASSLVQGQGYEQYF.